The 11 T cell receptor beta chains below all came from one sample that was sequenced in a study of beta chain features in type 1 diabetes. The authors reverse transcribed all of the isolated RNA, so sequencing captured expressed TCRB transcripts. Sequencing used immunoSEQ multiplex PCR; TCRdb keeps in-frame clones, though not all of them. The repertoire consists of 35,000 to 50,000 clones, with approximately 49% occurring once and the leading ten covering 0.2% to 0.3%. The sequenced material came from stem cell memory CD4+ T cells from blood. These receptors were obtained from a woman in her twenties or thirties in good health.

There are a few counts of this clone. The chain has TRBV7-2 and TRBJ2-1; 12 bases are a match to TRBD2. The CDR3 consists of 16 residues. Germline lookup yields CDR1 SGHTA and CDR2 FQGNSA. The trim removed 2 bases at V and 3 bases at J, leaving 2 bases unmatched. CDR3 sequence: CASSLRTSGNYNEQFF. CDR3 bases: TGTGCCAGCAGCTTAAGGACTAGCGGGAACTACAATGAGCAGTTCTTC.

The chain employs TRBV7-3 and TRBJ2-1; TRBD2 aligns across 14 bases. The germline gives CDR1 SGHTA, CDR2 FQGTGA. This CDR3 region has 15 residues. V lost 3 bases and J lost 9; bases outside the gene matches: 4. The CDR3: CASSLGLAGEGEQFF. CDR3 DNA sequence: TGTGCCAGCAGCTTGGGACTAGCGGGAGAGGGTGAGCAGTTCTTC.

The CDR3 region is CASSFGGSYEQYF. The CDR3, as DNA: TGTGCCAGCAGCTTTGGAGGGTCCTACGAGCAGTACTTC. V is TRBV7-9 and J is TRBJ2-5; possibly TRBD2 for D (6 bases). The end of the DNA fits TRBJ2-7 better, so the J call may be wrong. This CDR3 comprises 13 residues. Germline CDR1 reads SEHNR; CDR2 reads FQNEAQ (reference sequence).

V usage is TRBV11-2 and J usage is TRBJ2-1, with TRBD2 identical over 9 bases. The germline CDR1 and CDR2 sequences are SGHAT and FQNNGV. This CDR3 is 16 amino acids long. V dropped 5 bases and J dropped 4; count of bases not matched to a gene: 9. The CDR3 is CASSDRWSGRYNEQFF. CDR3 in DNA: TGTGCCAGCAGCGACCGTTGGAGCGGGAGGTACAATGAGCAGTTCTTC.

This clone turned up a few times. The chain joins TRBV5-4 to TRBJ2-2; 9 nucleotides agree with TRBD2. CDR3 size: 15 residues. The V segment lost 2 bases and the J segment 7 bases; nucleotides outside the gene matches: 6. Germline CDR1 is SGHNT and CDR2 is YYREEE (reference sequence). CDR3 sequence (DNA): TGTGCCAGCAGCTTCGCTAGCGGGATTTACGGGGAGCTGTTTTTT. This translates into CASSFASGIYGELFF.

The rearrangement uses TRBV7-2 and TRBJ2-5; a possible D gene is TRBD1 (5 bases). The V gene lost 3 bases and the J gene lost 5 bases, with 7 bases spanning the gap. CDR1 is SGHTA, CDR2 FQGNSA, per germline. The CDR3 totals 12 residues. Here the CDR3 reads CASSFAGETQYF. As DNA, the CDR3 is TGTGCCAGCAGCTTCGCAGGGGAGACCCAGTACTTC.

This chain connects TRBV6-6 to TRBJ2-7; tentatively, D is TRBD1 (6 bases). Per the germline V gene, CDR1 is MNHNY and CDR2 is SVGAGI (reference sequence). The CDR3 extends over 15 amino acids. Trimming removed 5 bases from V and 4 bases from J, with 18 bases in between. The chain's CDR3 is CASSPPRQGTYEQYF. The CDR3 DNA reads as TGTGCCAGCAGTCCCCCAAGGCAGGGGACGTACGAGCAGTACTTC.

In its sample, this clone was seen a few times. V gene TRBV29-1 combines with J gene TRBJ2-6; unclear D gene. Germline values: CDR1 SQVTM, CDR2 ANQGSEA. Trimming removed 2 bases at V and 4 bases at J, with 3 bases between. The CDR3 covers 12 residues. The CDR3 sequence: CSVESGANVLTF. Here the CDR3 DNA reads TGCAGCGTTGAATCGGGGGCCAACGTCCTGACTTTC.

This clone was seen only a few times. The rearrangement uses TRBV18 and TRBJ2-7, with D perhaps TRBD2 (6 bases). The CDR3 sequence is 14 residues long. The germline CDR1 and CDR2 sequences are KGHSH and LQKENI. Trimming shortened V by 1 base and J by 3 bases, and 10 bases separated the two germline ends. Here the CDR3 DNA reads TGTGCCAGCTCACCACTGGAGGGGAACTACGAGCAGTACTTC. This translates into CASSPLEGNYEQYF.

The V and J genes are TRBV7-6 and TRBJ2-1; 7 nucleotides line up with TRBD2. The J segment lost 3 bases and the V segment lost 3 bases, leaving 5 bases of the junction unmatched. From germline, CDR1 is SGHVS and CDR2 FNYEAQ. The length of the CDR3 is 15 residues. CDR3 DNA sequence: TGTGCCAGCAGCTTGGGACTACCAGTCTACAATGAGCAGTTCTTC. Amino acids: CASSLGLPVYNEQFF.

The V call is TRBV11-2, the J call TRBJ2-6; D might be TRBD2 (5 bases). This CDR3 contains 18 residues. The V end was cut by 1 base, the J end by 0 bases, with 13 bases between. From germline, CDR1 is SGHAT and CDR2 FQNNGV. CDR3 protein: CASSLAYGGSSGANVLTF. As DNA, the CDR3 is TGTGCCAGCAGCTTAGCGTATGGAGGAAGCTCTGGGGCCAACGTCCTGACTTTC.